The rows below give T cell receptor beta chains drawn from one sample of a study of blood T cells in healthy people across ages. MiXCR, run by TCRdb on the 5' RACE reads, gives a single entry per CDR3 protein. This repertoire shows some 1.6 million distinct CDR3 sequences, 30% to 35% found once; its top ten account for over 9%. The sequenced sample consisted of blood. These receptors were collected from a woman aged 25 to 39 in good health. Each CDR3 is given with its conserved first and last residue. Fields, in order: J gene, D gene, V gene, clone size, CDR3 protein, CDR3 DNA. The D gene is left open where the match is weak. Clone size, where shown, is once, few, many, or a class for clones that have expanded.

j_call: TRBJ2-1
d_call: TRBD2
v_call: TRBV5-5
clone_size: NA
cdr3_aa: CATGGGLSYNEQFF
cdr3_nt: TGTGCCACGGGGGGGGGCCTTTCCTACAATGAGCAGTTCTTC

j_call: TRBJ2-5
d_call: NA
v_call: TRBV20-1
clone_size: few
cdr3_aa: CSAREGAETQYF
cdr3_nt: TGCAGTGCTAGGGAAGGGGCGGAGACCCAGTACTTC

j_call: TRBJ2-1
d_call: TRBD1
v_call: TRBV7-3
clone_size: few
cdr3_aa: CASSLQGVKDNEQFF
cdr3_nt: TGTGCCAGTAGCTTACAGGGGGTAAAGGACAATGAGCAGTTCTTC

j_call: TRBJ2-7
d_call: NA
v_call: TRBV29-1
clone_size: many
cdr3_aa: CSVEDWGEQYF
cdr3_nt: TGCAGCGTTGAAGATTGGGGCGAGCAGTACTTC

j_call: TRBJ2-1
d_call: TRBD2
v_call: TRBV6-6
clone_size: NA
cdr3_aa: CASSYSPAGVEQFF
cdr3_nt: TGTGCCAGCAGTTACTCCCCCGCGGGAGTGGAGCAGTTCTTC

j_call: TRBJ2-1
d_call: NA
v_call: TRBV7-9
clone_size: few
cdr3_aa: CASSLGGGPPRNEQFF
cdr3_nt: TGTGCCAGCAGCTTAGGCGGGGGCCCCCCTAGGAATGAGCAGTTCTTC

j_call: TRBJ2-1
d_call: NA
v_call: TRBV5-5
clone_size: once
cdr3_aa: CASSLDGDSYSEQFF
cdr3_nt: TGTGCCAGCAGCTTGGATGGGGACTCCTACAGTGAGCAGTTCTTC

j_call: TRBJ2-1
d_call: NA
v_call: TRBV15
clone_size: few
cdr3_aa: CATSTGANNNEQFF
cdr3_nt: TGTGCCACCAGCACCGGGGCCAATAACAATGAGCAGTTCTTC

j_call: TRBJ1-2
d_call: NA
v_call: TRBV6-6
clone_size: NA
cdr3_aa: CASRTYDGYTF
cdr3_nt: TGTGCCAGCAGAACTTACGATGGCTACACCTTC

j_call: TRBJ1-5
d_call: TRBD1
v_call: TRBV20-1
clone_size: NA
cdr3_aa: CSAPAGTGYGQPQHF
cdr3_nt: TGCAGTGCTCCCGCCGGGACAGGGTATGGTCAGCCCCAGCATTTT

j_call: TRBJ1-2
d_call: NA
v_call: TRBV20-1
clone_size: NA
cdr3_aa: CSARGGVNGYTF
cdr3_nt: TGCAGTGCTAGGGGGGGAGTAAATGGCTACACCTTC

j_call: TRBJ2-1
d_call: TRBD1
v_call: TRBV24-1
clone_size: NA
cdr3_aa: CATQGTSYNEQFF
cdr3_nt: TGTGCCACACAGGGGACCTCCTACAATGAGCAGTTCTTC

j_call: TRBJ2-1
d_call: TRBD1
v_call: TRBV14
clone_size: NA
cdr3_aa: CASSQWTGGYYNEQFF
cdr3_nt: TGTGCCAGCAGCCAGTGGACAGGGGGCTACTACAATGAGCAGTTCTTC

j_call: TRBJ1-5
d_call: NA
v_call: TRBV2
clone_size: NA
cdr3_aa: CASKQVDQPQHF
cdr3_nt: TGTGCCAGCAAACAGGTAGATCAGCCCCAGCATTTT

j_call: TRBJ2-5
d_call: TRBD2
v_call: TRBV9
clone_size: few
cdr3_aa: CASSVGTGGPDKQYF
cdr3_nt: TGTGCCAGCAGCGTTGGGACGGGAGGGCCGGACAAGCAGTACTTC

j_call: TRBJ1-2
d_call: NA
v_call: TRBV25-1
clone_size: NA
cdr3_aa: CASSDSGTNYGYTF
cdr3_nt: TGTGCCAGCAGTGATTCAGGGACTAACTATGGCTACACCTTC

j_call: TRBJ1-1
d_call: NA
v_call: TRBV20-1
clone_size: NA
cdr3_aa: CSARAVGSTEAFF
cdr3_nt: TGCAGTGCTAGAGCAGTGGGTAGCACTGAAGCTTTCTTT

j_call: TRBJ2-7
d_call: NA
v_call: TRBV5-1
clone_size: NA
cdr3_aa: CASSRGQASYEQYF
cdr3_nt: TGCGCCAGCAGTAGAGGACAAGCCTCCTACGAGCAGTACTTC

j_call: TRBJ1-2
d_call: NA
v_call: TRBV6-1
clone_size: NA
cdr3_aa: CASSGWEGNFYGYTF
cdr3_nt: TGTGCCAGCAGTGGGTGGGAGGGAAACTTCTATGGCTACACCTTC

j_call: TRBJ2-5
d_call: NA
v_call: TRBV12-3/TRBV12-4
clone_size: NA
cdr3_aa: CATSRIVQETQYF
cdr3_nt: TGTGCCACCTCACGGATAGTCCAAGAGACCCAGTACTTC

j_call: TRBJ2-7
d_call: NA
v_call: TRBV6-2/TRBV6-3
clone_size: NA
cdr3_aa: CASSRGDNGEQYF
cdr3_nt: TGTGCCAGCAGCCGGGGTGACAACGGTGAGCAGTACTTC

j_call: TRBJ1-1
d_call: NA
v_call: TRBV27
clone_size: NA
cdr3_aa: CASSTGPGGGNTEAFF
cdr3_nt: TGTGCCAGCAGTACCGGCCCGGGCGGGGGCAACACTGAAGCTTTCTTT

j_call: TRBJ2-5
d_call: TRBD2
v_call: TRBV20-1
clone_size: few
cdr3_aa: CSAIGRSGIVQETQYF
cdr3_nt: TGCAGTGCCATAGGGCGGAGCGGGATAGTCCAAGAGACCCAGTACTTC

j_call: TRBJ2-3
d_call: NA
v_call: TRBV4-1
clone_size: NA
cdr3_aa: CASSPLPSVISTDTQYF
cdr3_nt: TGCGCCAGCAGCCCCCTTCCGTCCGTGATTAGCACAGATACGCAGTATTTT

j_call: TRBJ2-1
d_call: NA
v_call: TRBV12-3/TRBV12-4
clone_size: many
cdr3_aa: CASSFGGRGNEQFF
cdr3_nt: TGTGCCAGCAGTTTTGGGGGTAGGGGCAATGAGCAGTTCTTC

j_call: TRBJ2-3
d_call: TRBD2
v_call: TRBV20-1
clone_size: many
cdr3_aa: CSARAAGSGGTDTQYF
cdr3_nt: TGCAGTGCTAGAGCGGCGGGTAGCGGGGGCACAGATACGCAGTATTTT

j_call: TRBJ2-1
d_call: NA
v_call: TRBV2
clone_size: once
cdr3_aa: CASSALSGGSYNEQFF
cdr3_nt: TGTGCCAGCAGTGCCCTTTCCGGTGGCTCCTACAATGAGCAGTTCTTC

j_call: TRBJ1-6
d_call: TRBD1
v_call: TRBV20-1
clone_size: few
cdr3_aa: CSANLRDSYNSPLHF
cdr3_nt: TGCAGTGCCAACCTCCGGGACAGTTATAATTCACCCCTCCACTTT

j_call: TRBJ1-2
d_call: TRBD1
v_call: TRBV5-1
clone_size: once
cdr3_aa: CASSCGQGGYGYTF
cdr3_nt: TGCGCCAGCAGCTGCGGACAGGGAGGCTATGGCTACACCTTC

j_call: TRBJ2-3
d_call: NA
v_call: TRBV20-1
clone_size: few
cdr3_aa: CSAGLGKGDTQYF
cdr3_nt: TGCAGTGCTGGCTTAGGGAAGGGAGATACGCAGTATTTT

j_call: TRBJ1-1
d_call: NA
v_call: TRBV29-1
clone_size: NA
cdr3_aa: CSVRALNTEAFF
cdr3_nt: TGCAGCGTTCGGGCGCTGAACACTGAAGCTTTCTTT

j_call: TRBJ2-1
d_call: NA
v_call: TRBV6-5
clone_size: few
cdr3_aa: CASSYSNLGSNEQFF
cdr3_nt: TGTGCCAGCAGTTACTCGAACCTAGGGTCCAATGAGCAGTTCTTC

j_call: TRBJ1-1
d_call: TRBD1
v_call: TRBV5-1
clone_size: NA
cdr3_aa: CASSSPGQGRTEAFF
cdr3_nt: TGCGCCAGCAGCTCTCCGGGACAGGGGAGGACTGAAGCTTTCTTT

j_call: TRBJ2-5
d_call: NA
v_call: TRBV20-1
clone_size: NA
cdr3_aa: CSARTMDGKIGQYF
cdr3_nt: TGCAGTGCTAGAACGATGGACGGCAAGATTGGCCAGTACTTC

j_call: TRBJ2-7
d_call: TRBD2
v_call: TRBV7-9
clone_size: many
cdr3_aa: CASSGPGGPYEQYF
cdr3_nt: TGTGCCAGCAGCGGCCCGGGAGGCCCTTACGAGCAGTACTTC

j_call: TRBJ1-2
d_call: TRBD1
v_call: TRBV6-1
clone_size: NA
cdr3_aa: CASSLGQGGGYGYTF
cdr3_nt: TGTGCCAGCAGCCTAGGACAGGGTGGTGGCTATGGCTACACCTTC

j_call: TRBJ1-6
d_call: NA
v_call: TRBV20-1
clone_size: NA
cdr3_aa: CSATRDGDNSPLHF
cdr3_nt: TGCAGTGCTACCCGGGACGGGGATAATTCACCCCTCCACTTT

j_call: TRBJ2-1
d_call: TRBD2
v_call: TRBV27
clone_size: once
cdr3_aa: CASSLSGSYYNEQFF
cdr3_nt: TGTGCCAGCAGTTTAAGCGGGAGTTACTACAATGAGCAGTTCTTC

j_call: TRBJ2-2
d_call: NA
v_call: TRBV6-1
clone_size: NA
cdr3_aa: CASSPGGTPNTGELFF
cdr3_nt: TGTGCCAGCAGCCCCGGTGGGACACCCAACACCGGGGAGCTGTTTTTT